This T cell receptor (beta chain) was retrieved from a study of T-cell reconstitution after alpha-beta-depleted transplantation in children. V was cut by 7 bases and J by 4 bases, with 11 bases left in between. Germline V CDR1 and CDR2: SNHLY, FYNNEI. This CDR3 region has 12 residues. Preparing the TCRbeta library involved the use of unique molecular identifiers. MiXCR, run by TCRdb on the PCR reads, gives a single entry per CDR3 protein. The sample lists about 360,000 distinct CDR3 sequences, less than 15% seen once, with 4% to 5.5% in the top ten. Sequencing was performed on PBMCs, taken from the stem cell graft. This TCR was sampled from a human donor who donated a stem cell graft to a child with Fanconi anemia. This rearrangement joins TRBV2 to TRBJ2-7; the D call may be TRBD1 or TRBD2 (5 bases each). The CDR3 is CASIGEGYEQYF. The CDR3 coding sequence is TGTGCCAGCATAGGCGAGGGGTACGAGCAGTACTTC.